Listed below are T cell receptor beta chains from one sample, sequenced in a study of beta chain features in type 1 diabetes. Only in-frame clones appear in the TCRdb table, and some are missing; sequencing was by immunoSEQ multiplex PCR. The sample consists of tens of thousands of clones, under 50% of them appearing once. Sequencing input: Tregs from blood. These receptors all come from a man aged 25-40 years with type 1 diabetes. Each CDR3 is given with its conserved first and last residue. Each record gives: CDR3 protein, CDR3 DNA, J gene, D gene, V gene, clone size. The D gene is left open where the match is weak. Clone size appears in some rows only: once, few, many, or a class for an expanded clone.

CASSSGGIQTQYF	TGCGCCAGCAGCTCGGGGGGTATACAGACCCAGTACTTC	TRBJ2-5	TRBD2	TRBV5-1	once
CASSLRTADNEQFF	TGTGCCAGCAGCTTAAGAACTGCCGACAATGAGCAGTTCTTC	TRBJ2-1	NA	TRBV7-9	NA
CASSGGPSSPTNEKLFF	TGTGCCAGCAGTGGAGGCCCCTCCTCCCCCACTAATGAAAAACTGTTTTTT	TRBJ1-4	NA	TRBV6-1	NA
CASSWTSDTQYF	TGTGCCAGCAGCTGGACTTCAGATACGCAGTATTTT	TRBJ2-3	NA	TRBV5-4	NA
CASSLGQGDTEAFF	TGTGCCAGCAGTTTGGGACAGGGGGACACTGAAGCTTTCTTT	TRBJ1-1	TRBD1	TRBV6-1	NA
CASSLGYRGSTDTQYF	TGTGCCAGCAGCTTAGGCTACAGGGGAAGCACAGATACGCAGTATTTT	TRBJ2-3	TRBD1	TRBV7-9	NA
CASSQGGRPDTQYF	TGTGCCAGCAGCCAAGGGGGGAGGCCAGATACGCAGTATTTT	TRBJ2-3	NA	TRBV14	NA
CASSFQREAGELFF	TGTGCCAGCAGCTTTCAGCGGGAAGCCGGGGAGCTGTTTTTT	TRBJ2-2	TRBD2	TRBV7-8	NA
CASSYRTGGDNEQFF	TGCGCCAGCAGCTACCGGACAGGGGGGGACAATGAGCAGTTCTTC	TRBJ2-1	TRBD1	TRBV5-1	few
CASSLLSTGDYGYTF	TGTGCCAGCAGCTTGCTTTCGACAGGGGACTATGGCTACACCTTC	TRBJ1-2	TRBD1	TRBV7-9	NA
CASSPYANSPLHF	TGTGCCAGCAGCCCCTATGCTAATTCACCCCTCCACTTT	TRBJ1-6	NA	TRBV7-3	NA
CASSLALAEPTDTQYF	TGTGCCAGCAGCTTAGCACTAGCGGAACCAACAGATACGCAGTATTTT	TRBJ2-3	TRBD2	TRBV7-9	NA
CASSEAHGGLNYGYTF	TGTGCCAGCAGTGAAGCGCATGGGGGACTGAACTATGGCTACACCTTC	TRBJ1-2	NA	TRBV2	NA
CASSPGVGGNQPQHF	TGTGCCAGCAGCCCCGGAGTAGGCGGCAATCAGCCCCAGCATTTT	TRBJ1-5	NA	TRBV6-5	NA
CASSLRTGSWGVRDEQYF	TGTGCCAGCAGTTTACGGACAGGGAGCTGGGGAGTTAGGGACGAGCAGTACTTC	TRBJ2-7	TRBD1	TRBV27	NA
CASSSNRVDKEKLFF	TGTGCCAGCAGTTCGAACAGGGTTGACAAGGAAAAACTGTTTTTT	TRBJ1-4	NA	TRBV13	once
CASSLGAGISYEQYF	TGTGCCAGCAGCTTAGGGGCGGGAATCTCCTACGAGCAGTACTTC	TRBJ2-7	NA	TRBV11-2	NA
CASSYGTTDQPQHF	TGTGCCAGCAGTTACGGGACAACCGATCAGCCCCAGCATTTT	TRBJ1-5	NA	TRBV5-4	NA
CASSVGPRESNLQFF	TGTGCCAGCAGCGTAGGTCCTCGGGAGTCGAACCTGCAGTTCTTC	TRBJ2-1	NA	TRBV9	once
CASSRDRGSSEQYF	TGTGCCAGCAGTCGTGACAGGGGTTCGTCCGAGCAGTACTTC	TRBJ2-7	TRBD1	TRBV6-5	NA
CASSILGTSGSGRAGELFF	TGTGCCAGTAGTATTCTCGGGACTAGCGGGAGTGGACGGGCCGGGGAGCTGTTTTTT	TRBJ2-2	TRBD2	TRBV19	NA
CASSQDSGEGTDTQYF	TGTGCCAGCAGCCAAGATAGCGGGGAAGGCACAGATACGCAGTATTTT	TRBJ2-3	TRBD2	TRBV4-2	NA
CASSYQDREGQPQHF	TGTGCCAGCAGTTACCAGGACAGGGAGGGTCAGCCCCAGCATTTT	TRBJ1-5	TRBD1	TRBV6-6	few
CASSQPASETYEQYF	TGTGCCAGCAGCCAACCGGCTAGCGAAACCTACGAGCAGTACTTC	TRBJ2-7	NA	TRBV4-2	NA
CASSQGLAGVNEQFF	TGCGCCAGCAGCCAAGGACTAGCGGGAGTTAATGAGCAGTTCTTC	TRBJ2-1	TRBD2	TRBV4-1	NA
CTTSRGVFAGGPQDTQYF	TGTACCACCAGCAGAGGGGTTTTTGCGGGAGGGCCTCAAGATACGCAGTATTTT	TRBJ2-3	TRBD2	TRBV15	NA
CASSRPTGTSENEQFF	TGCGCCAGCAGCCGTCCGACCGGGACTAGCGAAAATGAGCAGTTCTTC	TRBJ2-1	TRBD2	TRBV4-1	NA
CASSFRGYGYTF	TGTGCCAGCAGTTTCAGGGGTTATGGCTACACCTTC	TRBJ1-2	NA	TRBV7-2	NA
CASSRHTREKNIQYF	TGTGCCAGCAGCCGCCACACAAGGGAGAAAAACATTCAGTACTTC	TRBJ2-4	NA	TRBV7-9	NA
CASSIVLNTEAFF	TGTGCCAGCAGCATCGTCTTAAACACTGAAGCTTTCTTT	TRBJ1-1	NA	TRBV7-9	few
CASRLIHYNEQFF	TGTGCCAGCAGGCTTATACACTACAATGAGCAGTTCTTC	TRBJ2-1	NA	TRBV5-4	NA
CASSSGTSYTQYF	TGTGCCAGCAGCTCGGGGACTTCGTATACGCAGTATTTT	TRBJ2-3	NA	TRBV7-3	NA
CASRLLPETKQFF	TGTGCCAGCAGACTCCTCCCGGAGACTAAGCAGTTCTTC	TRBJ2-1	NA	TRBV7-2	NA
CASSYLAGDYNEQFF	TGTGCCAGCAGTTATCTAGCGGGCGATTACAATGAGCAGTTCTTC	TRBJ2-1	TRBD2	TRBV11-2	NA
CASSVGTGRMNTEAFF	TGTGCCAGCAGTGTGGGGACAGGACGCATGAACACTGAAGCTTTCTTT	TRBJ1-1	TRBD1	TRBV6-1	NA
CASSLGGVTYEQYF	TGTGCCAGCAGTTTGGGGGGAGTTACCTACGAGCAGTACTTC	TRBJ2-7	NA	TRBV28	NA
CASRSQGVWGANVLTF	TGTGCCAGCAGGTCACAGGGGGTCTGGGGGGCCAACGTCCTGACTTTC	TRBJ2-6	TRBD1	TRBV5-5	once
CASSQKLAGSLSSYNEQFF	TGCGCCAGCAGCCAAAAACTAGCGGGATCGCTCAGCTCCTACAATGAGCAGTTCTTC	TRBJ2-1	TRBD2	TRBV4-1	NA
CASSFGDTRNTEAFF	TGTGCCAGCAGCTTCGGGGACACAAGGAACACTGAAGCTTTCTTT	TRBJ1-1	NA	TRBV7-9	NA
CASSFGQGKDEQYF	TGTGCCAGCAGCTTCGGACAGGGGAAGGACGAGCAGTACTTC	TRBJ2-7	TRBD1	TRBV7-2	few
CASSPTGTVPEAFF	TGTGCCAGCAGCCCGACCGGGACAGTCCCTGAAGCTTTCTTT	TRBJ1-1	TRBD1	TRBV28	NA
CASIKVFLGNEQFF	TGTGCCAGCATCAAGGTATTTCTAGGTAATGAGCAGTTCTTC	TRBJ2-1	NA	TRBV2	NA
CASSYSRLAAKNIQYF	TGTGCCAGCAGTTACTCGAGACTAGCGGCCAAAAACATTCAGTACTTC	TRBJ2-4	TRBD2	TRBV6-5	NA
CASSRTDRAYEQYF	TGTGCCAGCAGCCGAACAGACAGGGCCTACGAGCAGTACTTC	TRBJ2-7	TRBD1	TRBV9	NA
CASQGSSYEQYF	TGTGCCTCCCAGGGGAGCTCCTACGAGCAGTACTTC	TRBJ2-7	NA	TRBV19	NA
CASSPTSGEETQYF	TGTGCCAGCAGTCCGACTAGTGGAGAAGAGACCCAGTACTTC	TRBJ2-5	NA	TRBV2	NA
CASSRGTGIVDEKLFF	TGCGCCAGCAGCCGGGGAACAGGGATCGTGGATGAAAAACTGTTTTTT	TRBJ1-4	NA	TRBV5-1	NA
CAWKKQGSDEQFF	TGTGCCTGGAAGAAACAGGGATCCGATGAGCAGTTCTTC	TRBJ2-1	NA	TRBV30	NA
CASSLSKTSTDTQYF	TGTGCCAGCAGTTTATCGAAAACTAGCACAGATACGCAGTATTTT	TRBJ2-3	NA	TRBV27	few
CASSSGQNYGYTF	TGTGCCAGCAGCTCGGGACAGAACTATGGCTACACCTTC	TRBJ1-2	TRBD1	TRBV5-6	NA
CASSPQVPTLGGYTF	TGTGCCAGTAGTCCACAGGTCCCTACCTTGGGGGGCTACACCTTC	TRBJ1-2	NA	TRBV19	few
CASSQQIMNTEAFF	TGTGCCAGCAGCCAACAAATCATGAACACTGAAGCTTTCTTT	TRBJ1-1	NA	TRBV4-2	NA
CASSPGSSYNSPLHF	TGTGCCAGCTCACCAGGGAGCTCCTATAATTCACCCCTCCACTTT	TRBJ1-6	NA	TRBV18	NA
CASSLQGSRSGPSYEQYF	TGTGCCAGCAGCCTTCAGGGGAGCCGTAGCGGGCCCTCCTACGAGCAGTACTTC	TRBJ2-7	NA	TRBV11-2	few
CASSLRLIEVNPGNTIYF	TGTGCCAGCAGCCTAAGACTTATCGAGGTTAATCCGGGAAACACCATATATTTT	TRBJ1-3	NA	TRBV7-2	NA
CASSLGTSGTDTQYF	TGTGCCAGCAGCTTAGGGACTAGCGGGACAGATACGCAGTATTTT	TRBJ2-3	TRBD2	TRBV11-3	NA
CASSVATGEYYEQYF	TGTGCCAGCAGCGTAGCGACAGGGGAATACTACGAGCAGTACTTC	TRBJ2-7	TRBD1	TRBV9	few